This T cell receptor (beta chain) was captured in a study of CD8 T cells in Susac syndrome. This CDR3 comprises 16 residues. Germline CDR1 and CDR2: SNHLY and FYNNEI. V lost 6 bases to trimming and J lost 2 bases, with 17 bases between them. cDNA came from 0.5 to 1 ug RNA primed by random hexamers. TCR beta CDR3 was amplified by immunoSEQ multiplex PCR. This amplification extended across 54 Vbeta and 13 Jbeta segments. TCRdb redid the calling of the immunoSEQ multiplex PCR reads with MiXCR, one entry per CDR3 protein. The sample holds about 140,000 distinct CDR3 sequences, around 95% seen once. The study sequenced TCR beta in blood CD8+ and CD4+ T cells. TEMRA cells were FACS-enriched, while CD8+ and CD4+ T cells were negatively isolated.

The sample taken for sequencing was CD4+ T cells from PBMCs. The chain combines TRBV2 with TRBJ2-1, with D possibly being TRBD2 (6 bases). The TCR originated in a human donor with multiple sclerosis. CDR3 amino acids: CASRLWDSPPYNEQFF. CDR3 nucleotide sequence: TGTGCCAGCAGGCTCTGGGACTCCCCGCCCTACAATGAGCAGTTCTTC.